A selection of T cell receptor beta chains follows, all from one sample in a study of OX40 agonist ivuxolimab in advanced cancers. This table comes from immunoSEQ multiplex PCR, and its TCRdb copy is limited to in-frame clones, with some not included. The sample consists of about 65,000 clones, roughly 90% of them appearing once. Source: CD4+ or CD8+ T cells sorted from blood, taken in a trial of the OX40 agonist ivuxolimab. Every receptor here comes from an adult with an advanced solid tumor such as melanoma, head and neck, liver or kidney cancer. CDR3s include the opening cysteine and the closing phenylalanine or tryptophan. Fields, in order: clone size, J gene, D gene, V gene, CDR3 protein, CDR3 DNA. The D gene is left open where the match is weak. Rows may omit the clone size; those that give it use once, few, many or a size class.

abundance: NA; j_gene: TRBJ2-5; d_gene: NA; v_gene: TRBV10-3; CDR3aa: CAISDTGRGWETQYF; CDR3nt: TGTGCCATCAGTGATACAGGGAGAGGTTGGGAGACCCAGTACTTC
abundance: NA; j_gene: TRBJ1-2; d_gene: NA; v_gene: TRBV30; CDR3aa: CACLTGPGYGYTF; CDR3nt: TGTGCCTGTTTAACAGGTCCTGGCTATGGCTACACCTTC
abundance: once; j_gene: TRBJ2-5; d_gene: NA; v_gene: TRBV10-1; CDR3aa: CASSDARGGGETQYF; CDR3nt: TGCGCCAGCAGTGATGCTCGGGGCGGAGGAGAGACCCAGTACTTC
abundance: NA; j_gene: TRBJ2-3; d_gene: NA; v_gene: TRBV19; CDR3aa: CASRSGGSTDTQYF; CDR3nt: TGTGCCAGTAGGAGTGGGGGGAGCACAGATACGCAGTATTTT
abundance: NA; j_gene: TRBJ1-1; d_gene: NA; v_gene: TRBV25-1; CDR3aa: CASSESHRGNTEAFF; CDR3nt: TGTGCCAGCAGTGAATCTCATAGGGGAAACACTGAAGCTTTCTTT
abundance: NA; j_gene: TRBJ2-1; d_gene: NA; v_gene: TRBV11-3; CDR3aa: CASSFPGGRQFF; CDR3nt: TGTGCCAGCAGCTTCCCCGGTGGACGGCAGTTCTTC
abundance: NA; j_gene: TRBJ2-3; d_gene: NA; v_gene: TRBV5-1; CDR3aa: CASSLSIGTTDTQYF; CDR3nt: TGCGCCAGCAGCTTGTCTATTGGGACGACAGATACGCAGTATTTT
abundance: NA; j_gene: TRBJ2-1; d_gene: NA; v_gene: TRBV20-1; CDR3aa: CSAIDRLEQFF; CDR3nt: TGCAGTGCCATCGACCGGCTTGAGCAGTTCTTC
abundance: NA; j_gene: TRBJ2-1; d_gene: TRBD1; v_gene: TRBV10-3; CDR3aa: CAISGRDRGSNEQFF; CDR3nt: TGTGCCATCAGCGGCCGGGACAGGGGATCCAATGAGCAGTTCTTC
abundance: NA; j_gene: TRBJ2-7; d_gene: NA; v_gene: TRBV6-5; CDR3aa: CASSSDYPGYEQYF; CDR3nt: TGTGCCAGCAGTTCGGACTACCCAGGATACGAGCAGTACTTC
abundance: NA; j_gene: TRBJ1-5; d_gene: NA; v_gene: TRBV19; CDR3aa: CASSMEHFNQPQHF; CDR3nt: TGTGCCAGTAGTATGGAACATTTCAATCAGCCCCAGCATTTT
abundance: NA; j_gene: TRBJ1-6; d_gene: NA; v_gene: TRBV7-6; CDR3aa: CASSLRQGNSPLHF; CDR3nt: TGTGCCAGCAGCTTAAGGCAGGGTAATTCACCCCTCCACTTT
abundance: NA; j_gene: TRBJ2-3; d_gene: TRBD2; v_gene: TRBV7-9; CDR3aa: CASSLAAGGLEDTQYF; CDR3nt: TGTGCCAGCAGCTTAGCAGCGGGGGGGCTGGAAGATACGCAGTATTTT
abundance: few; j_gene: TRBJ1-2; d_gene: NA; v_gene: TRBV30; CDR3aa: CARDNYYGYTF; CDR3nt: TGTGCCAGAGACAACTACTATGGCTACACCTTC
abundance: NA; j_gene: TRBJ2-3; d_gene: NA; v_gene: TRBV6-1; CDR3aa: CASSSPRKAPDTQYF; CDR3nt: TGTGCCAGCAGCTCTCCCCGGAAGGCCCCAGATACGCAGTATTTT
abundance: few; j_gene: TRBJ2-1; d_gene: NA; v_gene: TRBV7-2; CDR3aa: CASSPQGAGVYNEQFF; CDR3nt: TGTGCCAGCAGCCCGCAGGGAGCAGGGGTCTACAATGAGCAGTTCTTC
abundance: NA; j_gene: TRBJ2-7; d_gene: TRBD1; v_gene: TRBV6-1; CDR3aa: CASSEAALGTGPYYEQYF; CDR3nt: TGTGCCAGCAGTGAAGCTGCCCTCGGGACAGGCCCTTACTACGAGCAGTACTTC
abundance: NA; j_gene: TRBJ2-6; d_gene: NA; v_gene: TRBV7-9; CDR3aa: CASSPSGRGGSGANVLTF; CDR3nt: TGTGCCAGCAGCCCCTCCGGGCGGGGAGGCTCTGGGGCCAACGTCCTGACTTTC
abundance: NA; j_gene: TRBJ1-1; d_gene: NA; v_gene: TRBV6-5; CDR3aa: CASSLQRENTEAFF; CDR3nt: TGTGCCAGCAGCCTCCAAAGGGAGAACACTGAAGCTTTCTTT
abundance: NA; j_gene: TRBJ1-5; d_gene: NA; v_gene: TRBV28; CDR3aa: CASSLPGRLRGQPQHF; CDR3nt: TGTGCCAGCAGTTTACCGGGACGCCTCCGGGGTCAGCCCCAGCATTTT
abundance: NA; j_gene: TRBJ1-2; d_gene: NA; v_gene: TRBV7-2; CDR3aa: CASSLGRVYGYTF; CDR3nt: TGTGCCAGCAGCTTAGGCAGGGTTTATGGCTACACCTTC
abundance: NA; j_gene: TRBJ1-6; d_gene: NA; v_gene: TRBV6-1; CDR3aa: CASSGRTSSYNSPLHF; CDR3nt: TGTGCCAGCAGTGGAAGGACGAGCTCCTATAATTCACCCCTCCACTTT
abundance: NA; j_gene: TRBJ2-7; d_gene: NA; v_gene: TRBV7-9; CDR3aa: CASSHDGTPYEQYF; CDR3nt: TGTGCCAGCAGCCACGACGGGACTCCCTACGAGCAGTACTTC
abundance: NA; j_gene: TRBJ2-5; d_gene: TRBD2; v_gene: TRBV4-2; CDR3aa: CASSLRWGGREETQYF; CDR3nt: TGTGCCAGCAGCCTTCGGTGGGGGGGGAGGGAAGAGACCCAGTACTTC
abundance: NA; j_gene: TRBJ2-2; d_gene: NA; v_gene: TRBV6-5; CDR3aa: CASSYGYWRDTGELFF; CDR3nt: TGTGCCAGCAGTTACGGTTATTGGAGGGACACCGGGGAGCTGTTTTTT
abundance: NA; j_gene: TRBJ2-6; d_gene: NA; v_gene: TRBV28; CDR3aa: CASSSPSSGANVLTF; CDR3nt: TGTGCCAGCAGTTCCCCTAGCTCTGGGGCCAACGTCCTGACTTTC
abundance: NA; j_gene: TRBJ2-2; d_gene: TRBD2; v_gene: TRBV19; CDR3aa: CASIRTSGGIGTGELFF; CDR3nt: TGTGCCAGTATCCGGACTAGCGGGGGAATAGGTACGGGGGAGCTGTTTTTT
abundance: NA; j_gene: TRBJ2-1; d_gene: TRBD2; v_gene: TRBV4-2; CDR3aa: CASSQGPWRGSYNEQFF; CDR3nt: TGTGCCAGCAGCCAAGGTCCTTGGCGGGGGTCCTACAATGAGCAGTTCTTC
abundance: NA; j_gene: TRBJ1-1; d_gene: NA; v_gene: TRBV4-2; CDR3aa: CASSQGRSDTEAFF; CDR3nt: TGTGCCAGCAGCCAGGGTAGGTCGGACACTGAAGCTTTCTTT
abundance: NA; j_gene: TRBJ2-5; d_gene: TRBD2; v_gene: TRBV19; CDR3aa: CASSLLAGETQYF; CDR3nt: TGTGCCAGTAGTTTACTAGCGGGGGAGACCCAGTACTTC
abundance: NA; j_gene: TRBJ2-7; d_gene: TRBD2; v_gene: TRBV18; CDR3aa: CASSPLAGGTPYEQYF; CDR3nt: TGTGCCAGCTCACCTCTAGCGGGGGGGACACCCTACGAGCAGTACTTC
abundance: NA; j_gene: TRBJ1-1; d_gene: NA; v_gene: TRBV7-2; CDR3aa: CASSSYINSNTEAFF; CDR3nt: TGTGCCAGCAGCTCCTACATTAACTCGAACACTGAAGCTTTCTTT
abundance: once; j_gene: TRBJ1-3; d_gene: TRBD1; v_gene: TRBV5-1; CDR3aa: CASSLGTGGSGNTIYF; CDR3nt: TGCGCCAGCAGCTTGGGGACAGGGGGCTCTGGAAACACCATATATTTT
abundance: NA; j_gene: TRBJ2-1; d_gene: TRBD2; v_gene: TRBV6-1; CDR3aa: CASRAGLADYNEQFF; CDR3nt: TGTGCCAGCAGGGCTGGACTAGCGGACTACAATGAGCAGTTCTTC
abundance: NA; j_gene: TRBJ1-6; d_gene: NA; v_gene: TRBV5-6; CDR3aa: CASSLGGQVVNSPLHF; CDR3nt: TGTGCCAGCAGCCTAGGAGGGCAGGTAGTGAATTCACCCCTCCACTTT
abundance: few; j_gene: TRBJ1-5; d_gene: NA; v_gene: TRBV18; CDR3aa: CASSPGTNQPQHF; CDR3nt: TGTGCCAGCTCACCAGGGACAAATCAGCCCCAGCATTTT
abundance: NA; j_gene: TRBJ2-7; d_gene: NA; v_gene: TRBV18; CDR3aa: CASSSNYEQYF; CDR3nt: TGTGCCAGCTCATCCAACTACGAGCAGTACTTC